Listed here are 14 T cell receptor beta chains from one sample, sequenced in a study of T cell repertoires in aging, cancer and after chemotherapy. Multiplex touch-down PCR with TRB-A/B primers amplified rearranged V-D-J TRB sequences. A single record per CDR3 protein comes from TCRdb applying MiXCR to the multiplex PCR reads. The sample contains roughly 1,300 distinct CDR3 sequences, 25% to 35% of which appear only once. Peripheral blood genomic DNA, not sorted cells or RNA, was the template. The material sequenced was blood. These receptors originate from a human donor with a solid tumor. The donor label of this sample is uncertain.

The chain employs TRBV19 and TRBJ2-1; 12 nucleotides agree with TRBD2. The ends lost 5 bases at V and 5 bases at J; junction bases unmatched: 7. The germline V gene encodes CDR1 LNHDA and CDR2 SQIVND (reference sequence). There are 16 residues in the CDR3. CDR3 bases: TGTGCCAGTAGTCCCGGACTAGCGGGGAACAACAATGAGCAGTTCTTC. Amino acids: CASSPGLAGNNNEQFF. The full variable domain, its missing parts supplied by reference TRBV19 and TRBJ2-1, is DGGITQSPKYLFRKEGQNVTLSCEQNLNHDAMYWYRQDPGQGLRLIYYSQIVNDFQKGDIAEGYSVSREKKESFPLTVTSAQKNPTAFYLCASSPGLAGNNNEQFFGPGTRLTVL.

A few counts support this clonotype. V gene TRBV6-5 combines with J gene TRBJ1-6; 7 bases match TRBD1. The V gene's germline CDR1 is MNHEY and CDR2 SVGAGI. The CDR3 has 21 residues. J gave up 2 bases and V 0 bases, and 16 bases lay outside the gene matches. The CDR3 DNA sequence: TGTGCCAGCAGTTACTCGGAAAGGGGGACAGTCCCAACCGCCTATAATTCACCCCTCCACTTT. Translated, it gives CASSYSERGTVPTAYNSPLHF.

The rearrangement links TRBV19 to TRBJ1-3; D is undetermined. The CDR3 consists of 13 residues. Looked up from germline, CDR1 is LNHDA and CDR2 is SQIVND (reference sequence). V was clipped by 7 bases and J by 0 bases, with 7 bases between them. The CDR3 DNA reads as TGTGCCAGTACAGACCGCTCTGGAAACACCATATATTTT. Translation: CASTDRSGNTIYF.

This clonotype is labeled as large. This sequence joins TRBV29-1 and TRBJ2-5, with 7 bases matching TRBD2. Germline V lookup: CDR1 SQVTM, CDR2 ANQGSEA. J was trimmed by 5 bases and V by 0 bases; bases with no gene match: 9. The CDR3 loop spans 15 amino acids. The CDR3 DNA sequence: TGCAGCGTTGAAGACGGCCGTGGGAGGGAGGAGACCCAGTACTTC. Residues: CSVEDGRGREETQYF. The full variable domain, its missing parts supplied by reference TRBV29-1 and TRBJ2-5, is SAVISQKPSRDICQRGTSLTIQCQVDSQVTMMFWYRQQPGQSLTLIATANQGSEATYESGFVIDKFPISRPNLTFSTLTVSNMSPEDSSIYLCSVEDGRGREETQYFGPGTRLLVL.

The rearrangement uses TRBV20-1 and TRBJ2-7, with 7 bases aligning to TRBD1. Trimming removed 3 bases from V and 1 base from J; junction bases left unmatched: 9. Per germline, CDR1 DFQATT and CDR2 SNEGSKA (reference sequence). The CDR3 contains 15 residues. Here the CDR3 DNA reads TGCAGTGCTAGGGGTCACCGGGACAGTTCCTACGAGCAGTACTTC. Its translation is CSARGHRDSSYEQYF.

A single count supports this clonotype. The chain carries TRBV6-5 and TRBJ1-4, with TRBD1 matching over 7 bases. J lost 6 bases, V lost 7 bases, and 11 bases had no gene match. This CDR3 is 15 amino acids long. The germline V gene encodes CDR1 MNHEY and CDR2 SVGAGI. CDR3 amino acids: CASTPPGTEDEKLFF. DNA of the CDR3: TGTGCCAGCACCCCTCCCGGGACAGAGGATGAAAAACTGTTTTTT.

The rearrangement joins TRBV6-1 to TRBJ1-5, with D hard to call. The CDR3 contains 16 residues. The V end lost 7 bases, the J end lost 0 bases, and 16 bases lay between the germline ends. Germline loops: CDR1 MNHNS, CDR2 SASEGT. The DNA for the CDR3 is TGTGCCAGCACTTCCGGAAGAGGGAATAGCAATCAGCCCCAGCATTTT. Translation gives CASTSGRGNSNQPQHF.

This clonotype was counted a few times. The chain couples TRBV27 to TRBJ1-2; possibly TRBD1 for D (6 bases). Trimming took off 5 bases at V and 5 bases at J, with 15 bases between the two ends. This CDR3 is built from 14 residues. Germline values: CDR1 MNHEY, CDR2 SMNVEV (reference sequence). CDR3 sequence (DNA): TGTGCCAGCAGTCTAAGGGGGGGAGAATATGGCTACACCTTC. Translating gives CASSLRGGEYGYTF.

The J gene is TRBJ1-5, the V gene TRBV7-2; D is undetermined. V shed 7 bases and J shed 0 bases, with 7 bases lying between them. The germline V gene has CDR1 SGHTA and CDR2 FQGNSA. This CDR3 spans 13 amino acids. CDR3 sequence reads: CASNLYSNQPQHF. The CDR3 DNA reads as TGTGCCAGCAACCTATATAGCAATCAGCCCCAGCATTTT. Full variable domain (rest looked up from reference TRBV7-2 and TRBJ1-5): GAGVSQSPSNKVTEKGKDVELRCDPISGHTALYWYRQSLGQGLEFLIYFQGNSAPDKSGLPSDRFSAERTGGSVSTLTIQRTQQEDSAVYLCASNLYSNQPQHFGDGTRLSIL.

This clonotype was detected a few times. The CDR3 DNA is TGTGCCAGCAGTCCCCGACTAGCGGGGAAAGAGACCCAGTACTTC. Its protein product is CASSPRLAGKETQYF. The chain carries TRBV27 and TRBJ2-5; 11 positions match TRBD2. Germline CDR1 is MNHEY and CDR2 is SMNVEV (reference sequence). CDR3 length equals 15 residues. The J segment lost 3 bases and the V segment lost 5 bases, leaving 5 bases of the junction unmatched.

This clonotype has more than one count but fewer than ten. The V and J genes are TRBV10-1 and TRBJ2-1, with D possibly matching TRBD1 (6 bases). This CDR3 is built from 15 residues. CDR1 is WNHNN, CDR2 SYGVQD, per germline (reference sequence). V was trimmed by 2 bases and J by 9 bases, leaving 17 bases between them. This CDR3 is CASSEGGAQRGEQFF. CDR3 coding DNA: TGCGCCAGCAGTGAGGGGGGCGCCCAACGGGGTGAGCAGTTCTTC.

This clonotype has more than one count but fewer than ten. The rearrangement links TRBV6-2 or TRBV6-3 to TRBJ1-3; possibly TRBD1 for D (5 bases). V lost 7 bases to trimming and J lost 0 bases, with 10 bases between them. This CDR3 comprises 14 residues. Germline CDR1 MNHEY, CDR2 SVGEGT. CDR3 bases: TGTGCCAGCACCGGGGGAACCTCTGGAAACACCATATATTTT. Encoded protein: CASTGGTSGNTIYF.

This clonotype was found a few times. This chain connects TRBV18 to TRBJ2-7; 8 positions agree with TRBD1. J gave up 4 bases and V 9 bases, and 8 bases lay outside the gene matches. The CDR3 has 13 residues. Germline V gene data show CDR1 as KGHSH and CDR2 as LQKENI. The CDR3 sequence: CASSRGPGYEQYF. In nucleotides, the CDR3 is TGTGCCAGTTCCAGGGGGCCAGGGTACGAGCAGTACTTC.

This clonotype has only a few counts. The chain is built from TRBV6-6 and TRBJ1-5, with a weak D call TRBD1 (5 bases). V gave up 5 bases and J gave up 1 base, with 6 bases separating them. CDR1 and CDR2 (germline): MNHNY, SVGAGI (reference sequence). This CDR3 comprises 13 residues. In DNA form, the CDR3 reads TGTGCCAGCAGTGGGACGAGCAATCAGCCCCAGCATTTT. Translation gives CASSGTSNQPQHF.